The entry below gives a single TCR beta chain sequence along with its context. TCRdb called the 5' RACE reads again in MiXCR, with one record for every CDR3 protein. Here the sample spans fewer than 900,000 distinct CDR3 sequences, 21% being singletons. The entry originates in a study of identical twins. The CDR3 is 16 amino acids. The germline V gene encodes CDR1 MGHRA and CDR2 YSYEKL. With 4 bases clipped from V and 7 bases from J, the junction kept 14 bases outside the gene matches. These data were also filed under a second study, of T cells expressing NK-cell markers.

The receptor was isolated from a woman aged 18 to 35 in good health. Sequencing input: PBMCs. This chain joins TRBV4-1 and TRBJ2-7; 9 bases align to TRBD2. The CDR3, as DNA: TGCGCCAGCAGCCCGAGAGCGGGACTAGCACCCAGGGAGCAGTACTTC. Its translation: CASSPRAGLAPREQYF.